This TCR beta chain appears in the sequencing data of a study of CD8+CD57+ T cells in acquired aplastic anemia. Genomic DNA templated the TCR beta VDJ and CDR3 profiling. TCRdb processed the reads anew with MiXCR; each CDR3 protein has one entry. The repertoire holds under 200,000 distinct CDR3 sequences, with around 60% as singletons. As concerns this clonotype: The antigen is undetermined. An end of the junction does not agree with germline; a read error may underlie this.

Study-level findings and limits: Fewer than 35 shared CD8+ CDR3s appeared highly expressed within patients' immunodominant clones. Researchers reported that CD8+ Simpson's diversity was not significantly different in patients versus controls.

CDR3 length equals 15 residues. Germline CDR1 is LNHDA and CDR2 is SQIVND (reference sequence). This chain joins TRBV19 and TRBJ2-7; the match to TRBD2 covers 13 bases. The receptor was derived from a human donor in good health. Sequenced material: sorted CD4+, CD8+, or CD8+CD57+ T cells (not recorded which) from PBMCs. The CDR3 loop is CASSVGTSGTYEQYF. For the CDR3, the DNA is TGTGCCAGTAGTGTGGGGACTAGCGGGACCTATGAGCAGTACTTC.